The 27 T cell receptor beta chains in this list originate from one sample, sequenced in a study of neurological immune-mediated disorders. TCRdb re-derived calls from the 5' RACE reads in MiXCR, one entry per CDR3 protein. In the table there are 40,000 to 50,000 distinct CDR3 sequences, approximately 10% of which are singletons. Sequenced input: PBMCs. These receptors came from a woman in her thirties or forties with HTLV-1-associated myelopathy (HAM/TSP).

This clonotype was seen repeatedly, ten times or more. The chain is built from TRBV4-1 and TRBJ1-5, with D uncertain. Germline assignment: CDR1 MGHRA and CDR2 YSYEKL. The CDR3 covers 17 residues. V lost 1 base to trimming and J lost 1 base, with 14 bases between them. CDR3 sequence reads: CASSQVDMGWSNQPQHF. The CDR3 DNA sequence: TGCGCCAGCAGCCAAGTCGACATGGGTTGGAGCAATCAGCCCCAGCATTTT.

This clonotype showed up many times. The chain carries TRBV10-3 and TRBJ2-3; 8 bases are shared with TRBD2. V lost 10 bases, J lost 3 bases, and 9 bases stayed unmatched. Looked up from germline, CDR1 is ENHRY and CDR2 is SYGVKD. The CDR3 is 14 residues long. The CDR3 sequence: CATGKVAGTDTQYF. As DNA, the CDR3 is TGTGCCACCGGGAAGGTAGCGGGGACAGATACGCAGTATTTT.

In this sample, this clonotype turned up many times. V and J are TRBV20-1 and TRBJ1-4, with TRBD1 identical over 9 bases. CDR3 length: 15 amino acids. Germline CDR1 and CDR2: DFQATT and SNEGSKA (reference sequence). The V and J ends lost 2 bases and 8 bases, in that order; junction bases with no gene match: 9. The CDR3 DNA follows: TGCAGTGCTAGACGAACCGGGACAGGGCGCGAAAAACTGTTTTTT. This encodes CSARRTGTGREKLFF.

This clonotype was observed many times. V and J are TRBV12-3 or TRBV12-4 and TRBJ2-1; a weak D match, TRBD2 (8 bases). Trimming shortened V by 5 bases and J by 1 base, and 21 bases separated the two germline ends. This CDR3 has 18 amino acids. CDR3 amino acids: CASSPGGGGGGSYNEQFF. CDR3 DNA sequence: TGTGCCAGCAGTCCAGGGGGAGGGGGCGGGGGGTCCTACAATGAGCAGTTCTTC.

Many counts were recorded for this clonotype. The gene calls are TRBV7-9 and TRBJ2-1; no clear D. The CDR3 has 17 amino acids. Trimming removed 5 bases from V and 5 bases from J, with 22 bases in between. Germline CDR1 is SEHNR and CDR2 is FQNEAQ (reference sequence). The CDR3 region is CASSPYGLSPPNNEQFF. The CDR3 DNA sequence: TGTGCCAGCAGCCCTTATGGATTGTCCCCGCCTAACAATGAGCAGTTCTTC.

This clonotype was recorded many times. This CDR3 is CASSTKSGDRGHDQPQHF. The CDR3 DNA follows: TGTGCCAGCAGCACCAAAAGTGGGGACAGGGGGCATGATCAGCCCCAGCATTTT. The rearrangement joins TRBV21-1 to TRBJ1-5; TRBD1 is the table's D call, not checked against the DNA. TRBV21-1 is a pseudogene segment. The CDR3 extends over 18 amino acids.

The chain links TRBV11-3 to TRBJ2-6; D is ambiguous. The germline V gene has CDR1 SGHNT and CDR2 YENEEA. Deletions cut 1 base from V and 2 bases from J, with 0 bases between. This CDR3 comprises 13 residues. The CDR3 DNA is TGTGCCAGCAGCTTAGCTGGGGCCAACGTCCTGACTTTC. Translating it yields CASSLAGANVLTF.

This clonotype showed up many times. The chain joins TRBV20-1 to TRBJ2-2, with 10 bases lining up with TRBD2. The germline V gene encodes CDR1 DFQATT and CDR2 SNEGSKA (reference sequence). Losses at the gene ends were 2 bases for V and 2 bases for J; bases not matched to a gene: 5. The CDR3 runs to 16 residues. As DNA, the CDR3 is TGCAGTGCTAGACGTAGCGGGGGGCCTAACACCGGGGAGCTGTTTTTT. Encoded protein: CSARRSGGPNTGELFF.

The sample holds many counts of this clonotype. The rearrangement uses TRBV5-1 and TRBJ1-5; 9 bases fit TRBD1. J lost 5 bases, V lost 4 bases, and 4 bases had no gene match. The germline CDR1 and CDR2 sequences are SGHRS and YFSETQ. CDR3 size: 14 residues. This CDR3 reads CASSPGQGHQPQHF. DNA of the CDR3: TGCGCCAGCAGCCCGGGACAGGGCCATCAGCCCCAGCATTTT.

The genes are TRBV6-2 or TRBV6-3 and TRBJ1-1; the D is unclear. Looked up from germline, CDR1 is MNHEY and CDR2 is SVGEGT. V lost 5 bases and J 3 bases, leaving 16 bases between the germline ends. The CDR3 has 15 amino acids. The CDR3 coding sequence is TGTGCCAGCAGTCCTGTTATACCGCTGGACACTGAAGCTTTCTTT. The encoded protein is CASSPVIPLDTEAFF.

This clonotype was recorded at least ten times. V and J are TRBV29-1 and TRBJ2-1; the D gene is possibly TRBD1 (6 bases). The CDR3 loop spans 13 amino acids. CDR1 SQVTM and CDR2 ANQGSEA come from the germline V gene. The V and J ends lost 6 bases and 10 bases respectively, with 19 bases between them. CDR3 residues: CSVNPGTIREQFF. CDR3 coding DNA: TGCAGCGTAAACCCCGGGACAATCAGAGAGCAGTTCTTC.

This clonotype came up many times. The rearrangement links TRBV5-1 to TRBJ2-3; D remains unclear. This CDR3 region has 11 residues. The V gene lost 7 bases and the J gene lost 9 bases, with 12 bases spanning the gap. CDR1 and CDR2 from the germline V gene are SGHRS and YFSETQ. This CDR3 is CASSSMGTQYF. The CDR3 nucleotides read TGCGCCAGCTCTTCGATGGGGACGCAGTATTTT.

The sample holds many counts of this clonotype. V is TRBV12-3 or TRBV12-4 and J is TRBJ1-1, with D uncertain. The CDR3 runs 11 residues. V was pared by 5 bases and J by 4 bases, with 5 bases between. CDR3 sequence: CASSTPTEAFF. The CDR3 bases are TGTGCCAGCAGTACACCCACTGAAGCTTTCTTT.

This clonotype has at least ten counts. The chain combines TRBV29-1 with TRBJ1-1; no clear D gene. Trimming removed 6 bases at V and 4 bases at J, with 18 bases between. The length of the CDR3 is 14 residues. Germline CDR1 reads SQVTM; CDR2 reads ANQGSEA. Here the CDR3 DNA reads TGCAGCGTCCCCCGTGGGGTTGAGACCACTGAAGCTTTCTTT. Translated, it gives CSVPRGVETTEAFF.

The sample holds many counts of this clonotype. V and J are TRBV5-6 and TRBJ2-7; D gene ambiguous. The CDR3 has 12 residues. The V gene's germline CDR1 is SGHDT and CDR2 YYEEEE. Trimming shortened V by 3 bases and J by 3 bases, and 7 bases separated the two germline ends. CDR3 sequence: CASSSNNYEQYF. The CDR3 region has the DNA TGTGCCAGCAGCTCAAACAACTACGAGCAGTACTTC.

As regards this clonotype: Germline is not matched at one junction end, which may reflect a read error. The chain carries TRBV5-1 and TRBJ2-3; 7 nucleotides line up with TRBD1. CDR1 SGHRS and CDR2 YFSETQ come from the germline V gene. The CDR3 is 14 residues long. The CDR3 is CANSSRQGADTPYF. The CDR3 DNA reads TGCGCCAACAGCTCCCGACAGGGAGCAGATACGCCGTATTTT. Drawing the rest from reference TRBV5-1 and TRBJ2-3, the complete variable domain is KAGVTQTPRYLIKTRGQQVTLSCSPISGHRSVSWYQQTPGQGLQFLFEYFSETQRNKGNFPGRFSGRQFSNSRSEMNVSTLELGDSALYLCANSSRQGADTPYFGPGTRLTVL.

This clonotype was counted at least ten times. The chain has TRBV20-1 and TRBJ2-1, with D possibly matching TRBD2 (6 bases). The CDR3 loop spans 15 amino acids. The V end lost 3 bases, the J end lost 5 bases, and 17 bases lay between the germline ends. Per the germline V gene, CDR1 is DFQATT and CDR2 is SNEGSKA (reference sequence). CDR3 nucleotide sequence: TGCAGTGCTAGGATCAGTAGAGGCGGGGACAATGAGCAGTTCTTC. Translation: CSARISRGGDNEQFF.

V usage is TRBV12-3 or TRBV12-4 and J usage is TRBJ2-2; D is unclear. The CDR3 totals 13 residues. Deletions cut 6 bases from V and 6 bases from J, with 11 bases between. The CDR3 DNA is TGTGCCAGCAGCACCTTACGATCCGGGGAGCTGTTTTTT. As protein: CASSTLRSGELFF.

This clonotype was recorded many times. The V and J genes are TRBV4-3 and TRBJ2-1; TRBD2 aligns across 8 bases. Germline V gives CDR1 LGHNA, CDR2 YSLEER. V shed 4 bases, J shed 4 bases, and the junction held 12 bases outside the gene matches. This CDR3 spans 17 amino acids. CDR3 nucleotide sequence: TGCGCCAGCAGCCCTCAGGAGCGGGGGATCCCTTACAATGAGCAGTTCTTC. Residues: CASSPQERGIPYNEQFF.

This clonotype is categorized as medium-sized. This chain connects TRBV5-1 to TRBJ2-1; 9 bases agree with TRBD2. CDR3 size: 16 residues. Trimming removed 0 bases from V and 4 bases from J; junction bases left unmatched: 5. Looked up from germline, CDR1 is SGHRS and CDR2 is YFSETQ. CDR3 DNA: TGCGCCAGCAGCTTGGTAGCTAGCGGGGATTACAATGAGCAGTTCTTC. Translating it yields CASSLVASGDYNEQFF.

This clonotype was counted ten times or more. The chain carries TRBV7-2 and TRBJ2-5; TRBD2 is a possible D gene (6 bases). Germline loops: CDR1 SGHTA, CDR2 FQGNSA. The CDR3 has 14 residues. Trimming stripped 7 bases from V and 5 bases from J, with 17 bases between. The CDR3 region has the DNA TGTGCCAGCAAAGTGGGTCTTAGCGGTGAGACCCAGTACTTC. Protein sequence: CASKVGLSGETQYF.

In this sample, this clonotype turned up many times. The chain links TRBV7-2 to TRBJ2-7; 9 bases agree with TRBD1. The CDR3 contains 15 residues. Germline CDR1 is SGHTA and CDR2 is FQGNSA. V gave up 4 bases and J gave up 6 bases; unmatched junction bases: 10. CDR3 sequence: CASSSPGTGFREQYF. CDR3 nucleotide sequence: TGTGCCAGCAGCTCCCCCGGGACAGGGTTTCGCGAGCAGTACTTC.

This clonotype is medium-sized. The V and J genes are TRBV5-1 and TRBJ2-2, with 8 bases that match TRBD1. CDR1 SGHRS and CDR2 YFSETQ come from the germline V gene. V shed 3 bases and J 4 bases; nucleotides not matched to a gene: 2. The CDR3 runs 14 residues. The CDR3 loop reads CASSWTGPTGELFF. Written as DNA, the CDR3 is TGCGCCAGCAGCTGGACAGGGCCCACCGGGGAGCTGTTTTTT.

Many counts were recorded for this clonotype. The V and J genes are TRBV5-1 and TRBJ2-6; no reliable D call. The V gene lost 1 base and the J gene lost 2 bases, with 7 bases spanning the gap. The length of the CDR3 is 15 residues. Germline-derived CDR1 and CDR2 are SGHRS and YFSETQ. CDR3 sequence reads: CASSLSEPGANVLTF. CDR3 DNA sequence: TGCGCCAGCAGCTTGTCCGAACCTGGGGCCAACGTCCTGACTTTC.

The sample holds many counts of this clonotype. The rearrangement links TRBV6-1 to TRBJ1-5, with D perhaps TRBD1 (5 bases). CDR3 length: 13 amino acids. The germline V and J ends were trimmed by 8 bases and 7 bases, with 15 bases remaining between them. Germline V gene data show CDR1 as MNHNS and CDR2 as SASEGT. The CDR3 sequence: CASSDIHGQPQHF. CDR3 sequence (DNA): TGTGCCAGCTCGGACATTCATGGACAGCCCCAGCATTTT.

There are many counts of this clonotype. The chain employs TRBV4-2 and TRBJ2-3, with TRBD2 matching 10 bases. CDR1 is LGHNA, CDR2 YNFKEQ, per germline. This CDR3 has 15 residues. Trimming at V came to 1 base and at J to 4 bases, leaving 2 bases not matched to a gene. DNA of the CDR3: TGTGCCAGCAGCCAAGTAGCGGGGGGTCCAGATACGCAGTATTTT. It specifies CASSQVAGGPDTQYF.

This clonotype was picked up many times. This chain joins TRBV2 and TRBJ1-3; tentatively, D is TRBD1 (5 bases). Trimming took 6 bases from V and 2 from J, leaving 20 bases between them. Germline V CDR1 and CDR2: SNHLY, FYNNEI. CDR3 size: 17 residues. CDR3 in amino acids: CASRPPGILSPGNTIYF. In nucleotides, the CDR3 is TGTGCCAGCAGACCGCCAGGGATTCTGAGCCCTGGAAACACCATATATTTT. The full variable domain, completed using reference TRBV2 and TRBJ1-3, is EPEVTQTPSHQVTQMGQEVILRCVPISNHLYFYWYRQILGQKVEFLVSFYNNEISEKSEIFDDQFSVERPDGSNFTLKIRSTKLEDSAMYFCASRPPGILSPGNTIYFGEGSWLTVV.